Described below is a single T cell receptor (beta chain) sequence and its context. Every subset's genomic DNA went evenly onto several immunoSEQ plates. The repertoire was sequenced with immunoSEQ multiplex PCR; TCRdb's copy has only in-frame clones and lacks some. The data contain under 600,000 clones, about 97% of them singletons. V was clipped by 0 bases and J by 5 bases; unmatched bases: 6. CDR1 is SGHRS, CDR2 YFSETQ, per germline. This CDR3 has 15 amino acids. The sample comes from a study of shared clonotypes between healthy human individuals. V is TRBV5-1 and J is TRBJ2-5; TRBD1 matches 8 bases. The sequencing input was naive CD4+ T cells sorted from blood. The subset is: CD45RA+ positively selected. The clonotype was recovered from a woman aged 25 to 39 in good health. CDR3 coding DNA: TGCGCCAGCAGCTTGGGGCAGGGGGCTTGGGAGACCCAGTACTTC. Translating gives CASSLGQGAWETQYF.